The clone carrying this T cell receptor beta chain appeared a few times. Generated by immunoSEQ multiplex PCR, the TCRdb table keeps only in-frame clones and is missing some. The top ten clones hold 1.9% of a sample with about 240,000 clones, about 80% of them seen once. The sample originates from a study of blood T cell repertoires in COVID-19. The junction had 10 bases not matched to a gene; V was cut back by 5 bases and J by 7 bases. The CDR3 length is 15 residues. Germline V gene lookup returns CDR1 MNHNY and CDR2 SVGAGI (reference sequence). Sequenced input: peripheral blood. V usage is TRBV6-6 and J usage is TRBJ1-1, with TRBD1 matching 10 bases. The receptor was isolated from a man aged 30-40 years who had recovered from COVID-19. The CDR3 here is CASSQTTGGRGEAFF. CDR3 nucleotide sequence: TGTGCCAGCAGTCAGACGACAGGGGGCCGAGGTGAAGCTTTCTTT.